This is a list of T cell receptor beta chains from one sample in a study of OX40 agonist ivuxolimab in advanced cancers. Here immunoSEQ multiplex PCR was the method, and the copy in TCRdb shows in-frame clones only, minus some. The sample has roughly 41,000 clones, roughly 86% seen once; the top ten hold 10% to 15%. Sequenced here: CD4+ or CD8+ T cells sorted from blood, sampled in a trial of the OX40 agonist ivuxolimab. The source is an adult with an advanced solid tumor such as melanoma, head and neck, liver or kidney cancer. Both conserved end residues are trimmed from each CDR3. The order of the fields is V gene, CDR3 protein.

v_call: TRBV7-8; cdr3_aa: AGQRSRSDTQY
v_call: TRBV6-5; cdr3_aa: ASSSTDRDEQF
v_call: TRBV5-8; cdr3_aa: ASSGGLLNEQF
v_call: TRBV12-1; cdr3_aa: ASSFVGSGGYT
v_call: TRBV5-5; cdr3_aa: ASSLTIRGDYGYT
v_call: TRBV5-6; cdr3_aa: ASSSADGWISYEQY
v_call: TRBV5-4; cdr3_aa: ASSSTGRGDTEAF
v_call: TRBV7-6; cdr3_aa: ASSGGGAQVYNEQF
v_call: TRBV4-3; cdr3_aa: ASSQGGNIQY
v_call: TRBV9; cdr3_aa: ASSQGAGKALRTGELF
v_call: TRBV11-3; cdr3_aa: ASSYGTVYEQY
v_call: TRBV13; cdr3_aa: ASSLAPTGTLNTEAF